The present TCR beta chain was sequenced within a study of blood T cell repertoires in COVID-19. This CDR3 contains 15 residues. The germline V gene encodes CDR1 MDHEN and CDR2 SYDVKM. V dropped 6 bases and J dropped 3 bases, with 16 bases sitting between them. Profiling relied on immunoSEQ multiplex PCR, and the TCRdb table lists in-frame clones only, not all of them. The sample has a few hundred thousand clones, 75% to 90% seen once; the top ten hold 6.5% to 8.5%. This chain connects TRBV28 to TRBJ2-3; a weak D match, TRBD2 (6 bases). The sequenced sample consisted of PBMCs or T cells enriched from blood (not recorded which). The source of this sequence is a woman aged 60-75 years who had recovered from COVID-19. The CDR3 region is CASSSLLAPTDTQYF. The CDR3 DNA sequence: TGTGCCAGCAGCTCCCTACTAGCCCCGACAGATACGCAGTATTTT.